The next 13 T cell receptor beta chains were all read from a single sample in a study of T cell responses to AZD1222 COVID-19 vaccine. Assay: immunoSEQ multiplex PCR; the TCRdb copy retains only in-frame clones and omits some. The sample contains roughly 100,000 clones, around 90% of which appear only once. Sequencing was performed on peripheral blood, taken on day 0 of AZD1222 vaccination. The receptors here all came from an adult in good health.

This rearrangement joins TRBV28 to TRBJ2-2; D possibly corresponds to TRBD2 (6 bases). The CDR3 totals 17 residues. V lost 5 bases to trimming and J lost 2 bases, with 18 bases between them. Germline CDR1 reads MDHEN; CDR2 reads SYDVKM. CDR3 loop: CASSPGGWGKNTGELFF. In DNA, the CDR3 is TGTGCCAGCAGTCCCGGAGGGTGGGGGAAAAACACCGGGGAGCTGTTTTTT.

The chain employs TRBV4-2 and TRBJ2-1; 9 nucleotides agree with TRBD2. CDR3 length: 17 amino acids. J lost 0 bases, V lost 8 bases, and 11 bases had no gene match. The germline CDR1 and CDR2 sequences are LGHNA and YNFKEQ. CDR3 amino acids: CASARGLAGVSYNEQFF. The CDR3 DNA follows: TGTGCCAGCGCCCGGGGGTTAGCGGGGGTCTCCTACAATGAGCAGTTCTTC.

The chain is built from TRBV2 and TRBJ1-1; no clear D. The V and J ends lost 4 bases and 0 bases respectively, with 18 bases between them. Germline values: CDR1 SNHLY, CDR2 FYNNEI. The CDR3 is 17 residues long. The CDR3: CASSALFSQVMNTEAFF. Written as DNA, the CDR3 is TGTGCCAGCAGTGCCCTTTTCAGTCAAGTAATGAACACTGAAGCTTTCTTT.

The chain employs TRBV27 and TRBJ1-2; D is unresolved. Per germline, CDR1 MNHEY and CDR2 SMNVEV (reference sequence). Trimming took 4 bases from V and 4 from J, leaving 13 bases between them. The CDR3 length is 14 residues. The CDR3 DNA sequence: TGTGCCAGCAGTTGGCGCGCAGGTCTCTATGGCTACACCTTC. Its protein product is CASSWRAGLYGYTF.

The chain combines TRBV28 with TRBJ1-5; 7 nucleotides align to TRBD1. V shed 2 bases and J 6 bases; nucleotides not matched to a gene: 10. CDR1 MDHEN and CDR2 SYDVKM come from the germline V gene. This CDR3 has 16 residues. The CDR3 DNA is TGTGCCAGCAGTTTACCGCAGACAGGGATTCGTCAGCCCCAGCATTTT. Translated, it gives CASSLPQTGIRQPQHF.

The chain is built from TRBV24-1 and TRBJ1-1, with TRBD1 matching 11 bases. Trimming at V came to 11 bases and at J to 5 bases, leaving 6 bases not matched to a gene. The germline V gene encodes CDR1 KGHDR and CDR2 SFDVKD. The CDR3 sequence is 13 residues long. CDR3 bases: TGTGCCATCCAGGACAGGGGGCAAACTGAAGCTTTCTTT. Protein product: CAIQDRGQTEAFF.

The chain uses TRBV7-2 and TRBJ2-2; 8 nucleotides line up with TRBD2. J was trimmed by 5 bases and V by 3 bases; bases with no gene match: 5. CDR1 is SGHTA and CDR2 is FQGNSA in the germline V gene. This CDR3 is built from 15 residues. CDR3 amino acids: CASSFSGVTTGELFF. The CDR3 nucleotides are TGTGCCAGCAGCTTTAGCGGGGTGACGACCGGGGAGCTGTTTTTT.

The V and J genes are TRBV19 and TRBJ1-5; perhaps TRBD1 as D (6 bases). The CDR3 spans 22 residues. The V gene lost 5 bases and the J gene lost 0 bases, with 32 bases spanning the gap. The V gene's germline CDR1 is LNHDA and CDR2 SQIVND (reference sequence). The CDR3 here is CASSSRQIGWTDPKYSNQPQHF. The CDR3 coding sequence is TGTGCCAGTAGTTCTAGACAGATCGGCTGGACAGACCCAAAATATAGCAATCAGCCCCAGCATTTT.

V and J are TRBV19 and TRBJ1-5, with D possibly TRBD1 on 5 matching bases. This CDR3 has 15 residues. Germline lookup yields CDR1 LNHDA and CDR2 SQIVND (reference sequence). Trimming removed 8 bases from V and 0 bases from J, with 14 bases in between. For the CDR3, the DNA is TGTGCCAGTTCTTCGAGGGGCTATAGCAATCAGCCCCAGCATTTT. Translating it yields CASSSRGYSNQPQHF.

CDR3 region: CASSSTGTGEKLFF. CDR3 nucleotides: TGTGCCAGCAGTTCTACAGGGACGGGTGAAAAACTGTTTTTT. J is TRBJ1-4 and V is TRBV6-2 or TRBV6-3, with D perhaps matching TRBD1 (6 bases). CDR3 length equals 14 residues. Per the germline V gene, CDR1 is MNHEY and CDR2 is SVGEGT. Trimming took 4 bases from V and 7 from J, leaving 13 bases between them.

The chain links TRBV7-2 to TRBJ1-5; D is ambiguous. The CDR3 covers 13 residues. The germline V gene has CDR1 SGHTA and CDR2 FQGNSA. Trimming pared 1 base from V and 6 bases from J, leaving 7 bases between. The CDR3 sequence: CASSLEGFQPQHF. DNA for the CDR3: TGTGCCAGCAGCTTAGAAGGGTTTCAGCCCCAGCATTTT.

The chain recombines TRBV15 with TRBJ1-5; D remains unclear. Trimming left V 11 bases short and J 1 base short, with 12 bases between. Germline V gives CDR1 LNHNV, CDR2 YYDKDF (reference sequence). The CDR3 spans 13 residues. The CDR3 bases are TGTGCCTCCTCGGAAAGGAGCAATCAGCCCCAGCATTTT. This sequence encodes CASSERSNQPQHF.

The chain employs TRBV4-3 and TRBJ2-2; D not certain. The CDR3 covers 14 residues. Trimming shortened V by 1 base and J by 3 bases, and 6 bases separated the two germline ends. From germline, CDR1 is LGHNA and CDR2 YSLEER. The CDR3 DNA sequence: TGCGCCAGCAGCCAAGTGTCGGACACCGGGGAGCTGTTTTTT. Protein sequence: CASSQVSDTGELFF.